Shown below are 14 T cell receptor beta chains from a single sample sequenced in a study of blood T cell repertoires in COVID-19. Sequenced by immunoSEQ multiplex PCR; TCRdb stores in-frame clones only, minus some. The sample lists approximately 220,000 clones, less than 90% occurring once. Source material: PBMCs or T cells enriched from blood (not recorded which). The receptor source for this set is a woman aged 30 to 39 who had recovered from COVID-19.

J is TRBJ1-3 and V is TRBV11-2; 8 bases map to TRBD1. The CDR3 sequence is 17 residues long. Germline V CDR1 and CDR2: SGHAT, FQNNGV. V was clipped by 3 bases and J by 0 bases; unmatched bases: 7. In DNA form, the CDR3 reads TGTGCCAGCAGCTTGGCAGGGGGCCTATACTCTGGAAACACCATATATTTT. Translated, it gives CASSLAGGLYSGNTIYF.

The rearrangement uses TRBV2 and TRBJ2-1; D possibly corresponds to TRBD1 (6 bases). Trimming removed 10 bases from V and 7 bases from J, with 17 bases in between. The CDR3 extends over 13 amino acids. CDR1 and CDR2 (germline): SNHLY, FYNNEI. The CDR3 nucleotides are TGTGCCACGGACGAGGGGGTCCTGAATGAGCAGTTCTTC. It yields the protein CATDEGVLNEQFF.

The rearrangement links TRBV25-1 to TRBJ1-1, with TRBD1 identical over 10 bases. The CDR3 contains 15 residues. Germline assignment: CDR1 MGHDK and CDR2 SYGVNS. The V gene end was trimmed by 6 bases and the J gene end by 5 bases; junction bases not matched to a gene: 9. The CDR3 spells CASSETGGAFTEAFF. For the CDR3, the DNA is TGTGCCAGCAGCGAGACAGGGGGCGCTTTTACTGAAGCTTTCTTT. The whole variable domain, filled in from reference TRBV25-1 and TRBJ1-1, reads EADIYQTPRYLVIGTGKKITLECSQTMGHDKMYWYQQDPGMELHLIHYSYGVNSTEKGDLSSESTVSRIRTEHFPLTLESARPSHTSQYLCASSETGGAFTEAFFGQGTRLTVV.

V and J are TRBV18 and TRBJ1-2; TRBD1 matches 7 bases. The CDR3 is made up of 16 amino acids. The germline CDR1 and CDR2 sequences are KGHSH and LQKENI. V lost 3 bases to trimming and J lost 1 base; unmatched junction nucleotides: 8. This CDR3 is CASSPGGGGINYGYTF. Written as DNA, the CDR3 is TGTGCCAGCTCACCTGGAGGGGGCGGAATTAACTATGGCTACACCTTC.

The V call is TRBV2, the J call TRBJ1-2; no clear D gene. CDR1 SNHLY and CDR2 FYNNEI come from the germline V gene. The length of the CDR3 is 15 residues. Trimming left V 3 bases short and J 0 bases short, with 11 bases between. CDR3: CASSEREGANYGYTF. CDR3 coding DNA: TGTGCCAGCAGTGAGAGGGAGGGAGCTAACTATGGCTACACCTTC.

The V and J genes are TRBV5-4 and TRBJ2-7, with D perhaps matching TRBD1 (9 bases). This CDR3 comprises 16 residues. Germline assignment: CDR1 SGHNT and CDR2 YYREEE (reference sequence). The germline V and J ends were trimmed by 4 bases and 5 bases, with 22 bases remaining between them. CDR3 amino acids: CASSPAGGQGFHEQYF. The CDR3 bases are TGTGCCAGCAGCCCGGCGGGGGGACAGGGATTTCACGAGCAGTACTTC.

The gene calls are TRBV5-1 and TRBJ2-7; 13 positions match TRBD2. Germline CDR1 and CDR2: SGHRS and YFSETQ. The CDR3 runs to 15 residues. The trim removed 4 bases at V and 3 bases at J, leaving 4 bases unmatched. DNA of the CDR3: TGCGCCAGCAGCCCCGGACTAGCGGGAGTCTACGAGCAGTACTTC. Translated, it gives CASSPGLAGVYEQYF.

This clone was seen a single time. The J gene is TRBJ2-7, the V gene TRBV7-2; tentatively, D is TRBD1 (6 bases). CDR3 size: 13 residues. The V gene's germline CDR1 is SGHTA and CDR2 FQGNSA. V was shortened by 5 bases and J by 3 bases, with 11 bases between the two germline ends. CDR3 protein: CASSVGTFYEQYF. The CDR3 DNA follows: TGTGCCAGCAGCGTCGGGACATTCTACGAGCAGTACTTC. Looking up the rest from reference TRBV7-2 and TRBJ2-7 gives the full variable domain: GAGVSQSPSNKVTEKGKDVELRCDPISGHTALYWYRQSLGQGLEFLIYFQGNSAPDKSGLPSDRFSAERTGGSVSTLTIQRTQQEDSAVYLCASSVGTFYEQYFGPGTRLTVT.

V is TRBV13 and J is TRBJ1-3; D may be TRBD1 (6 bases). The germline V and J ends were trimmed by 5 bases and 0 bases, with 20 bases remaining between them. This CDR3 is 18 amino acids long. The germline gives CDR1 PRHDT, CDR2 FYEKMQ (reference sequence). The CDR3 DNA reads TGTGCCAGCAGCCCCGCGGGGGTAGGGGGATTCTCTGGAAACACCATATATTTT. It codes for CASSPAGVGGFSGNTIYF.

This clone was counted only a few times. The sample carries other DNA sequences with the same CDR3. The CDR3 DNA reads as TGCGCCAGCAGCTTGGCCGGGGTCCAAGAGACCCAGTACTTC. This encodes CASSLAGVQETQYF. The chain joins TRBV5-1 to TRBJ2-5, with a weak D call TRBD2 (5 bases). The CDR3 runs to 14 residues. V lost 0 bases to trimming and J lost 1 base, with 7 bases between them. Germline CDR1 and CDR2: SGHRS and YFSETQ.

V is TRBV19 and J is TRBJ1-5; D may be TRBD1 (6 bases). V was pared by 5 bases and J by 3 bases, with 11 bases between. Germline lookup yields CDR1 LNHDA and CDR2 SQIVND (reference sequence). The CDR3 spans 14 residues. CDR3 DNA: TGTGCCAGTAGTCCAACAGGGAACAATCAGCCCCAGCATTTT. As protein: CASSPTGNNQPQHF. Combining the CDR3 with reference TRBV19 and TRBJ1-5 gives the whole variable domain DGGITQSPKYLFRKEGQNVTLSCEQNLNHDAMYWYRQDPGQGLRLIYYSQIVNDFQKGDIAEGYSVSREKKESFPLTVTSAQKNPTAFYLCASSPTGNNQPQHFGDGTRLSIL.

This CDR3 reads CASSLQTGDTQYF. CDR3 DNA sequence: TGTGCCAGCAGCTTACAGACAGGAGATACGCAGTATTTT. The chain couples TRBV7-3 to TRBJ2-3, with a tentative D call TRBD1 (6 bases). Trimming cost V 2 bases and J 5 bases, with 8 bases left between them. CDR1 SGHTA and CDR2 FQGTGA come from the germline V gene. This CDR3 has 13 residues.

This chain connects TRBV7-9 to TRBJ1-4, with 9 bases that match TRBD1. Trimming at V came to 4 bases and at J to 6 bases, leaving 3 bases not matched to a gene. CDR3 length equals 14 residues. From germline, CDR1 is SEHNR and CDR2 FQNEAQ (reference sequence). CDR3 coding DNA: TGTGCCAGCAGCTGGGACAGGGTAGATGAAAAACTGTTTTTT. Its translation: CASSWDRVDEKLFF.

The chain couples TRBV7-8 to TRBJ1-5; D uncertain. CDR3 length: 14 amino acids. V dropped 5 bases and J dropped 4 bases, with 12 bases sitting between them. The V gene's germline CDR1 is SGHVS and CDR2 FQNEAQ. Here the CDR3 DNA reads TGTGCCAGCAGCGAGATGAGGAAGAATCAGCCCCAGCATTTT. Protein product: CASSEMRKNQPQHF.